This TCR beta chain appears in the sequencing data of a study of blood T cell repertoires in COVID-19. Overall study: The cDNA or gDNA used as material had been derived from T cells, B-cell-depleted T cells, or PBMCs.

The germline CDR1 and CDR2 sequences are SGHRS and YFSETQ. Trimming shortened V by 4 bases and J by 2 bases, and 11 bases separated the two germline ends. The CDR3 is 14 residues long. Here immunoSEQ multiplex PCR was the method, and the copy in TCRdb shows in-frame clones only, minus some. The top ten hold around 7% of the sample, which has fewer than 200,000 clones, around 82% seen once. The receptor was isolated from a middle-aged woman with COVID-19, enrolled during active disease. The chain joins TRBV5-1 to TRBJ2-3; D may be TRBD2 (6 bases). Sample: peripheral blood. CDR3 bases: TGCGCCAGCAGCCATAGCGGCGACACAGATACGCAGTATTTT. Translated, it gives CASSHSGDTDTQYF.